These 17 T cell receptor beta chains came from one sample sequenced in a study of T cell changes during pregnancy in multiple sclerosis. TCRdb keeps only in-frame clones here, not all; method: immunoSEQ multiplex PCR. The repertoire holds about 59,000 clones, about 95% seen once, with just over 2.5% in the top ten. The specimen comprised CD8+ T cells from peripheral blood mononuclear cells, sampled after pregnancy. These TCRs come from a female donor with multiple sclerosis, enrolled in a pregnancy study.

The chain recombines TRBV7-6 with TRBJ2-3; 9 nucleotides line up with TRBD1. Germline values: CDR1 SGHVS, CDR2 FNYEAQ. This CDR3 comprises 14 residues. Trimming removed 4 bases from V and 4 bases from J; junction bases left unmatched: 3. DNA of the CDR3: TGTGCCAGCAGCTCTCGACAGGGGGCAGATACGCAGTATTTT. This translates into CASSSRQGADTQYF. Based on the CDR3 plus reference TRBV7-6 and TRBJ2-3, the full variable domain is GAGVSQSPRYKVTKRGQDVALRCDPISGHVSLYWYRQALGQGPEFLTYFNYEAQQDKSGLPNDRFSAERPEGSISTLTIQRTEQRDSAMYRCASSSRQGADTQYFGPGTRLTVL.

This chain joins TRBV5-1 and TRBJ2-1, with 9 bases that match TRBD2. With V trimmed by 2 bases and J by 0 bases, 3 bases remained unmatched. Germline-derived CDR1 and CDR2 are SGHRS and YFSETQ. The CDR3 covers 16 residues. CDR3 amino acids: CASSFGLAPSYNEQFF. For the CDR3, the DNA is TGCGCCAGCAGCTTTGGACTAGCGCCCTCCTACAATGAGCAGTTCTTC.

V gene TRBV19 combines with J gene TRBJ1-1, with TRBD1 matching 9 bases. Germline V gives CDR1 LNHDA, CDR2 SQIVND (reference sequence). The CDR3 has 14 residues. V lost 3 bases and J lost 5; bases outside the gene matches: 4. CDR3 in amino acids: CASSIRDRGTEAFF. In DNA form, the CDR3 reads TGTGCCAGTAGTATCCGCGACAGGGGGACTGAAGCTTTCTTT.

Comment on this clone: Since no conserved phenylalanine or tryptophan closes the CDR3, a read error is the likely cause. No DNA is shown, since the ends of the CDR3 on it are uncertain; the CDR3 is the one TCRdb lists. V usage is TRBV4-1 and J usage is TRBJ1-4; TRBD1, the D gene given by the table, was not confirmed from the DNA. A total of 15 residues make up the CDR3, ends included. CDR1 and CDR2 from the germline V gene are MGHRA and YSYEKL. CDR3 protein: CASSQPNTRQETMVL.

This sequence joins TRBV5-6 and TRBJ2-1; tentative D call: TRBD2 (6 bases). V was shortened by 3 bases and J by 7 bases, with 8 bases between the two germline ends. The V gene's germline CDR1 is SGHDT and CDR2 YYEEEE. This CDR3 is built from 12 residues. CDR3 sequence: CASSSGANEQFF. The CDR3 coding sequence is TGTGCCAGCAGCTCGGGAGCGAATGAGCAGTTCTTC.

This chain links TRBV4-2 with TRBJ2-7, with TRBD2 matching over 9 bases. J was trimmed by 3 bases and V by 1 base; bases with no gene match: 1. Germline V gives CDR1 LGHNA, CDR2 YNFKEQ. The CDR3 loop spans 14 amino acids. The CDR3 bases are TGTGCCAGCAGCCAAGGACTAGCGGTCTACGAGCAGTACTTC. It is translated as CASSQGLAVYEQYF.

This clone was detected once. J is TRBJ1-1 and V is TRBV21-1; TRBD1 reflects the table's D call only, with no check against the DNA. TRBV21-1 is shown as a pseudogene. This CDR3 contains 12 residues. CDR3 bases: TGTGCCAGCAGCAAAGGCACAGGGAAAGCTTTCTTT. Protein product: CASSKGTGKAFF.

The V and J genes are TRBV19 and TRBJ2-1, with D possibly being TRBD1 (5 bases). The V end lost 6 bases, the J end lost 1 base, and 10 bases lay between the germline ends. CDR1 and CDR2 from the germline V gene are LNHDA and SQIVND (reference sequence). There are 14 residues in the CDR3. CDR3 in amino acids: CASRGLPSYNEQFF. In DNA form, the CDR3 reads TGTGCCAGTAGGGGGCTACCGTCCTACAATGAGCAGTTCTTC.

The chain joins TRBV13 to TRBJ2-7, with TRBD2 matching 11 bases. From germline, CDR1 is PRHDT and CDR2 FYEKMQ (reference sequence). This CDR3 has 15 residues. Trimming cost V 5 bases and J 2 bases; bases outside gene matches: 5. For the CDR3, the DNA is TGTGCCAGCAGCAATCGGACTAGCGGGCCCTACGAGCAGTACTTC. Its translation: CASSNRTSGPYEQYF.

J is TRBJ2-5 and V is TRBV5-1, with a weak D call TRBD2 (5 bases). The V gene lost 4 bases and the J gene lost 0 bases, with 10 bases spanning the gap. The CDR3 is made up of 14 amino acids. The germline CDR1 and CDR2 sequences are SGHRS and YFSETQ. The CDR3 reads CASSSGRYQETQYF. The DNA of the CDR3 is TGCGCCAGCAGCAGCGGTCGGTACCAAGAGACCCAGTACTTC.

V gene TRBV6-1 combines with J gene TRBJ1-3, with 11 bases fitting TRBD1. Germline CDR1 MNHNS, CDR2 SASEGT. The CDR3 sequence is 15 residues long. With 4 bases clipped from V and 3 bases from J, the junction kept 2 bases outside the gene matches. In DNA, the CDR3 is TGTGCCAGCAGTGTGGGACAGGGGGATGGAAACACCATATATTTT. Translating it yields CASSVGQGDGNTIYF.

J is TRBJ2-1 and V is TRBV13; 9 bases map to TRBD2. This CDR3 contains 16 residues. The V gene end was trimmed by 3 bases and the J gene end by 0 bases; junction bases not matched to a gene: 3. The germline gives CDR1 PRHDT, CDR2 FYEKMQ (reference sequence). The CDR3 coding sequence is TGTGCCAGCAGCTTTGAAGCGGGGGGCTCCTACAATGAGCAGTTCTTC. Translating it yields CASSFEAGGSYNEQFF.

This chain joins TRBV6-5 and TRBJ2-7; 8 bases map to TRBD2. The CDR3 is made up of 14 amino acids. After removal of 0 bases from V and 3 bases from J, the junction contained 1 base not matched to a gene. In germline, CDR1 is MNHEY, CDR2 SVGAGI. Here the CDR3 reads CASSYSGTSYEQYF. CDR3 nucleotide sequence: TGTGCCAGCAGTTACTCCGGGACTAGCTACGAGCAGTACTTC.

V and J are TRBV19 and TRBJ2-3; D call uncertain. The ends were cut back, 7 bases at V and 6 bases at J, with 8 bases in the middle. Germline V lookup: CDR1 LNHDA, CDR2 SQIVND (reference sequence). This CDR3 has 11 residues. Written as DNA, the CDR3 is TGTGCCAGTACAAATCAGGATACGCAGTATTTT. Its translation: CASTNQDTQYF.

The chain carries TRBV7-8 and TRBJ2-7, with 10 bases matching TRBD1. In germline, CDR1 is SGHVS, CDR2 FQNEAQ. Unmatched junction bases numbered 8, after V lost 6 bases and J lost 0 bases. This CDR3 contains 16 residues. This CDR3 is CASRPDRGLYSYEQYF. CDR3 coding DNA: TGTGCCAGCAGACCTGACAGGGGGCTTTACTCCTACGAGCAGTACTTC.

This clone was counted once. The rearrangement uses TRBV2 and TRBJ2-7, with 11 bases matching TRBD2. Germline lookup yields CDR1 SNHLY and CDR2 FYNNEI. Trimming at V came to 1 base and at J to 4 bases, leaving 9 bases not matched to a gene. This CDR3 has 17 amino acids. Written as DNA, the CDR3 is TGTGCCAGCAGTGAAGGTACTAGCGGGAGAAATGGTTACGAGCAGTACTTC. As protein: CASSEGTSGRNGYEQYF. The whole variable domain, remainder taken from reference TRBV2 and TRBJ2-7, is EPEVTQTPSHQVTQMGQEVILRCVPISNHLYFYWYRQILGQKVEFLVSFYNNEISEKSEIFDDQFSVERPDGSNFTLKIRSTKLEDSAMYFCASSEGTSGRNGYEQYFGPGTRLTVT.

This clone was seen a single time. This chain joins TRBV6-5 and TRBJ2-7, with a tentative D call TRBD1 (5 bases). Trimming left V 2 bases short and J 2 bases short, with 13 bases between. This CDR3 has 15 amino acids. In germline, CDR1 is MNHEY, CDR2 SVGAGI. CDR3 nucleotides: TGTGCCAGCAGTTACGGGGCGGAGAAAACCTACGAGCAGTACTTC. Protein: CASSYGAEKTYEQYF.